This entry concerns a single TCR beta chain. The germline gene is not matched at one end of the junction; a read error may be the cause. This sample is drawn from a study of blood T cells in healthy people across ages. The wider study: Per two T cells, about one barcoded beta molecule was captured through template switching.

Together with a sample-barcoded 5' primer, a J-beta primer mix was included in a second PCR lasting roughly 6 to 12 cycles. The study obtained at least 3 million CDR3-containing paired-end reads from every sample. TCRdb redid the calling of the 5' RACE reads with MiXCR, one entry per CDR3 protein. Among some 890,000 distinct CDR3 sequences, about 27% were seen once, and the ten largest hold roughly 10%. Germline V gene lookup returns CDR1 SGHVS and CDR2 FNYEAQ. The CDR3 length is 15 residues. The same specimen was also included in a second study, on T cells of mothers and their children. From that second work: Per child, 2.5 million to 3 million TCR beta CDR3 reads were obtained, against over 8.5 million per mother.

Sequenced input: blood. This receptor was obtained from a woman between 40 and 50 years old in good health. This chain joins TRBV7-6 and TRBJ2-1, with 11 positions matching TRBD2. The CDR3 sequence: CTSSPVAGGLYGQFF. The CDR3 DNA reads TGTACCAGCAGCCCAGTAGCGGGGGGGCTCTATGGGCAGTTCTTC.